This T cell receptor beta chain is from a study of OX40 agonist ivuxolimab in advanced cancers. At the level of the study: The dose-escalation cohort was roughly 84% male, with a mean age of around 60 years, ranging roughly 20 to 90. Partial responses occurred in Three dose-escalation patients, one with hepatocellular carcinoma and two with cutaneous melanoma.

Study results and limitations: Dosing at 0.1 to 3.0 mg/kg was accompanied by clonal expansion of CD4+ and CD8+ blood T cells by week 6. It was not determined which antigens were specifically recognized by the peripheral T cells that had undergone clonal expansion.

This CDR3 is built from 21 residues. The protocol was immunoSEQ multiplex PCR, while the TCRdb copy is restricted to in-frame clones and leaves out a portion. This table holds about 90,000 clones, around 91% found once. Of note for this clone: Its antigen is unidentified.

The sequence was obtained from an adult with an advanced solid tumor such as melanoma, head and neck, liver or kidney cancer. Sample: CD4+ or CD8+ T cells sorted from blood, taken in a trial of the OX40 agonist ivuxolimab. This chain joins TRBV21-1 and TRBJ2-7; TRBD2 is taken as the D call from the table, unchecked against the DNA. TRBV21-1 is a pseudogene segment. The CDR3 here is CASSPPRLTSGRAEGTYEQYF. The CDR3 DNA reads TGTGCCAGCAGCCCCCCCCGCCTGACTAGCGGGAGGGCCGAGGGAACCTACGAGCAGTACTTC.